The 29 T cell receptor beta chains presented below share a single source sample, sequenced in a study of blood T cell repertoires in COVID-19. TCRdb's table, derived via immunoSEQ multiplex PCR, lists solely in-frame clones and lacks some. The table records 290,000 or so clones, about nine tenths of them present only once. The material sequenced was PBMCs or T cells enriched from blood (not recorded which). These receptors all come from a woman aged 18 to 35 who had recovered from COVID-19.

The chain couples TRBV11-2 to TRBJ2-2; 8 bases agree with TRBD2. Germline CDR1 reads SGHAT; CDR2 reads FQNNGV. The CDR3 runs to 16 residues. With V trimmed by 5 bases and J by 4 bases, 9 bases remained unmatched. The CDR3 loop reads CASSPMPGRVTGELFF. The CDR3 DNA reads as TGTGCCAGCAGCCCCATGCCCGGGAGGGTCACCGGGGAGCTGTTTTTT.

The chain is built from TRBV21-1 and TRBJ2-1; the table's D gene call, TRBD1, was not cross checked with the DNA. TRBV21-1 is described as a pseudogene. The CDR3 loop spans 18 amino acids. In DNA, the CDR3 is TGTGCCAGCAGCAAAGTGGTTGGGGGACAGGACTCCTACAATGAGCAGTTCTTC. This sequence encodes CASSKVVGGQDSYNEQFF.

V gene TRBV25-1 combines with J gene TRBJ2-3, with 7 bases aligning to TRBD2. Germline assignment: CDR1 MGHDK and CDR2 SYGVNS. The ends lost 10 bases at V and 3 bases at J; junction bases unmatched: 10. This CDR3 is 14 amino acids long. The CDR3 DNA sequence: TGTGCCACCCTCCCGGGGGGAGAGACAGATACGCAGTATTTT. Translated, it gives CATLPGGETDTQYF.

The gene calls are TRBV12-3 or TRBV12-4 and TRBJ2-3; no clear D gene. V dropped 8 bases and J dropped 4 bases, with 7 bases sitting between them. This CDR3 is built from 11 residues. The CDR3 spells CASSVADTQYF. The CDR3 DNA sequence: TGTGCCAGCTCAGTCGCAGATACGCAGTATTTT.

The gene calls are TRBV4-1 and TRBJ2-1; weak D call: TRBD2 (8 bases). From germline, CDR1 is MGHRA and CDR2 YSYEKL. The CDR3 length is 16 residues. Trimming removed 4 bases from V and 7 bases from J, with 20 bases in between. Here the CDR3 DNA reads TGCGCCAGCAGCCTAGGACCCGGGAGGGGGCTGAATGAGCAGTTCTTC. Its protein is CASSLGPGRGLNEQFF.

The chain combines TRBV28 with TRBJ1-5; D unresolved. CDR1 is MDHEN and CDR2 is SYDVKM in the germline V gene. This CDR3 spans 15 amino acids. Trimming stripped 6 bases from V and 1 base from J, with 13 bases between. The CDR3, as DNA: TGTGCCAGCAGGAGATATGCGTACAGCAATCAGCCCCAGCATTTT. It encodes CASRRYAYSNQPQHF.

V is TRBV5-4 and J is TRBJ2-1, with 14 bases lining up with TRBD2. The CDR3 consists of 16 residues. V trimming: 3 bases; J trimming: 12 bases; junction bases outside the gene matches: 11. Germline lookup yields CDR1 SGHNT and CDR2 YYREEE (reference sequence). CDR3 loop: CASSSYRGTSGSGQFF. The CDR3 DNA is TGTGCCAGCAGCTCCTACAGGGGGACTAGCGGGAGCGGGCAGTTCTTC.

This clone was observed a single time. This sequence joins TRBV30 and TRBJ2-3; D unresolved. Trimming removed 2 bases at V and 0 bases at J, with 12 bases between. This CDR3 region has 15 residues. Looked up from germline, CDR1 is GTSNPN and CDR2 is SVGIG (reference sequence). CDR3 DNA sequence: TGTGCCTGGAGTCAGTTCGGGTCGAGCACAGATACGCAGTATTTT. Protein product: CAWSQFGSSTDTQYF.

This sequence joins TRBV9 and TRBJ1-4; 10 bases agree with TRBD1. The CDR3 spans 15 residues. Germline CDR1 reads SGDLS; CDR2 reads YYNGEE. J lost 8 bases, V lost 0 bases, and 4 bases had no gene match. The CDR3 region has the DNA TGTGCCAGCAGCGTAGAAGGACAGGGGGACGAAAAACTGTTTTTT. This sequence encodes CASSVEGQGDEKLFF.

The chain uses TRBV25-1 and TRBJ2-6; TRBD1 is a possible D gene (5 bases). Trimming took off 1 base at V and 2 bases at J, with 9 bases between the two ends. Germline assignment: CDR1 MGHDK and CDR2 SYGVNS. The CDR3 consists of 16 residues. The CDR3 bases are TGTGCCAGCAGTGAATTCAAGGGGACTGGGGCCAACGTCCTGACTTTC. It translates to CASSEFKGTGANVLTF. Drawing the rest from reference TRBV25-1 and TRBJ2-6, the complete variable domain is EADIYQTPRYLVIGTGKKITLECSQTMGHDKMYWYQQDPGMELHLIHYSYGVNSTEKGDLSSESTVSRIRTEHFPLTLESARPSHTSQYLCASSEFKGTGANVLTFGAGSRLTVL.

The chain is built from TRBV19 and TRBJ1-1, with D possibly being TRBD1 (5 bases). The CDR3 has 14 amino acids. Trimming removed 3 bases at V and 1 base at J, with 9 bases between. Germline V gene sequence: CDR1 LNHDA, CDR2 SQIVND (reference sequence). CDR3 sequence reads: CASSINRPNTEAFF. CDR3 bases: TGTGCCAGTAGTATCAACAGGCCGAACACTGAAGCTTTCTTT.

This rearrangement joins TRBV2 to TRBJ2-7; 8 bases fit TRBD1. Per germline, CDR1 SNHLY and CDR2 FYNNEI. V lost 2 bases to trimming and J lost 5 bases; unmatched junction nucleotides: 5. The length of the CDR3 is 14 residues. This CDR3 reads CASSEIQQGDEQYF. DNA of the CDR3: TGTGCCAGCAGTGAAATCCAACAGGGGGACGAGCAGTACTTC.

The V gene is TRBV5-8, the J gene TRBJ1-5, with TRBD1 as a possible D gene (5 bases). CDR3 length: 15 residues. V gave up 6 bases and J gave up 3 bases, with 16 bases separating them. Germline V gene data show CDR1 as SGHTS and CDR2 as YDEGEE. The chain's CDR3 is CASTHLRGYNQPQHF. DNA of the CDR3: TGTGCCAGCACCCACCTTAGGGGCTACAATCAGCCCCAGCATTTT.

The rearrangement joins TRBV10-1 to TRBJ2-1; weak D call: TRBD2 (7 bases). Germline V lookup: CDR1 WNHNN, CDR2 SYGVQD (reference sequence). The CDR3 spans 16 residues. V was pared by 2 bases and J by 7 bases, with 18 bases between. In DNA form, the CDR3 reads TGCGCCAGCAGTGAGACCGGGGGCGGGAGAGTGAATGAGCAGTTCTTC. Residues: CASSETGGGRVNEQFF.

The chain is built from TRBV7-2 and TRBJ2-5; D call uncertain. CDR3 length equals 14 residues. Germline values: CDR1 SGHTA, CDR2 FQGNSA. V gave up 4 bases and J gave up 1 base, with 10 bases separating them. CDR3 sequence reads: CASSSPAIQETQYF. As DNA, the CDR3 is TGTGCCAGCAGCTCCCCAGCGATCCAAGAGACCCAGTACTTC.

The sample holds a few counts of this clone. The V gene is TRBV5-1, the J gene TRBJ2-1; D perhaps matches TRBD2 (6 bases). Germline CDR1 reads SGHRS; CDR2 reads YFSETQ. This CDR3 region has 15 residues. Trimming took off 4 bases at V and 10 bases at J, with 21 bases between the two ends. CDR3 sequence (DNA): TGCGCCAGCAGCCTAGGACTACCCCTTAATATGGAGCAGTTCTTC. Protein: CASSLGLPLNMEQFF.

This clone is a singleton in its sample. The rearrangement joins TRBV4-1 to TRBJ1-1; D uncertain. The CDR3 sequence is 15 residues long. Germline V lookup: CDR1 MGHRA, CDR2 YSYEKL. With 0 bases removed from V and 2 bases from J, the gap between germline ends came to 10 bases. The CDR3 sequence: CASSQEHRQNTEAFF. The CDR3 nucleotides read TGCGCCAGCAGCCAAGAGCACAGACAAAACACTGAAGCTTTCTTT.

The CDR3 DNA is TGTGCCAGCTCACCGTCCGGGGGACAGGGGACCGATCAGCCCCAGCATTTT. Encoded protein: CASSPSGGQGTDQPQHF. The chain links TRBV18 to TRBJ1-5; TRBD1 matches 10 bases. The CDR3 has 17 amino acids. V lost 3 bases to trimming and J lost 5 bases; unmatched junction nucleotides: 10. CDR1 is KGHSH and CDR2 is LQKENI in the germline V gene.

This clone was seen just once. This sequence joins TRBV3-1 (or the pseudogene TRBV3-2) and TRBJ1-2; maybe TRBD1 (5 bases). The CDR3 has 16 residues. The V gene's germline CDR1 is LGHDT and CDR2 YNNKEL (reference sequence). Trimming cost V 5 bases and J 0 bases, with 16 bases left between them. CDR3 coding DNA: TGTGCCAGCAGCGGGACCGAATGGGGGGCTAACTATGGCTACACCTTC. Its translation is CASSGTEWGANYGYTF.

This clone was seen once. V usage is TRBV5-6 and J usage is TRBJ1-1; D gene ambiguous. Germline-derived CDR1 and CDR2 are SGHDT and YYEEEE. Trimming removed 3 bases from V and 6 bases from J, with 12 bases in between. The CDR3 is 13 residues long. The CDR3 DNA sequence: TGTGCCAGCAGCTCGGGGTTGGGAGCTGAAGCTTTCTTT. Translating gives CASSSGLGAEAFF.

The chain recombines TRBV3-1 (or the pseudogene TRBV3-2) with TRBJ1-2; D gene ambiguous. The V end was cut by 2 bases, the J end by 5 bases, with 3 bases between. The CDR3 has 11 residues. From germline, CDR1 is LGHDT and CDR2 YNNKEL (reference sequence). CDR3 in DNA: TGTGCCAGCAGCCAAATATATGGCTACACCTTC. The encoded protein is CASSQIYGYTF.

The chain joins TRBV19 to TRBJ2-1; no reliable D call. This CDR3 is built from 14 residues. The germline V and J ends were trimmed by 11 bases and 5 bases, with 19 bases remaining between them. Germline CDR1 is LNHDA and CDR2 is SQIVND (reference sequence). The CDR3 sequence: CAAEWLDEDNEQFF. The CDR3 nucleotides read TGTGCCGCTGAGTGGCTAGATGAGGACAATGAGCAGTTCTTC.

This clone was counted a single time. Other DNA sequences within the sample encode an identical CDR3. The chain uses TRBV24-1 and TRBJ2-3; 9 positions agree with TRBD2. This CDR3 comprises 16 residues. Germline V lookup: CDR1 KGHDR, CDR2 SFDVKD. With 3 bases clipped from V and 4 bases from J, the junction kept 7 bases outside the gene matches. CDR3 amino acids: CATSDLGLAGADTQYF. For the CDR3, the DNA is TGTGCCACCAGTGATCTGGGACTAGCAGGGGCAGATACGCAGTATTTT.

This clone appeared a few times. The chain combines TRBV30 with TRBJ1-1; a possible D gene is TRBD1 (5 bases). The CDR3 covers 13 residues. Trimming shortened V by 1 base and J by 1 base, and 7 bases separated the two germline ends. Per germline, CDR1 GTSNPN and CDR2 SVGIG (reference sequence). The CDR3 region is CAWSATENTEAFF. The CDR3, as DNA: TGTGCCTGGAGTGCGACAGAGAACACTGAAGCTTTCTTT.

The chain recombines TRBV5-4 with TRBJ1-1, with 10 bases matching TRBD1. Germline assignment: CDR1 SGHNT and CDR2 YYREEE (reference sequence). The length of the CDR3 is 15 residues. Germline trimming cut 6 bases from V and 4 bases from J; bases unmatched to any gene: 9. The CDR3 coding sequence is TGTGCCAGCAACCTGGGACAGGGGAGGGGCACTGAAGCTTTCTTT. It translates to CASNLGQGRGTEAFF.

The V gene is TRBV5-1, the J gene TRBJ1-1; tentatively, D is TRBD1 (5 bases). Trimming pared 1 base from V and 0 bases from J, leaving 13 bases between. Germline V gene sequence: CDR1 SGHRS, CDR2 YFSETQ. The CDR3 sequence is 16 residues long. The CDR3, as DNA: TGCGCCAGCAGCTTGAGCAGGGCCGTCGTGAACACTGAAGCTTTCTTT. Protein: CASSLSRAVVNTEAFF.

This clone was picked up one time. The chain couples TRBV28 to TRBJ2-7; a possible D gene is TRBD1 (5 bases). The CDR3 has 15 residues. V dropped 3 bases and J dropped 0 bases, with 12 bases sitting between them. Germline CDR1 MDHEN, CDR2 SYDVKM. The chain's CDR3 is CASSFDSESSYEQYF. The CDR3 nucleotides are TGTGCCAGCAGTTTCGACAGCGAGAGCTCCTACGAGCAGTACTTC.

J is TRBJ1-5 and V is TRBV30; 7 positions agree with TRBD1. CDR1 and CDR2 (germline): GTSNPN, SVGIG (reference sequence). The CDR3 contains 14 residues. Trimming removed 5 bases from V and 3 bases from J; junction bases left unmatched: 7. CDR3 protein: CAWGRGTVNQPQHF. The CDR3 DNA reads as TGTGCCTGGGGACGAGGGACAGTCAATCAGCCCCAGCATTTT.

V is TRBV7-9 and J is TRBJ2-2; TRBD2 agrees at 7 bases. Trimming removed 4 bases from V and 7 bases from J; junction bases left unmatched: 12. From germline, CDR1 is SEHNR and CDR2 FQNEAQ (reference sequence). This CDR3 has 16 residues. The DNA of the CDR3 is TGTGCCAGCAGCTCCTTATTTCGGGGGGAAAACGGGGAGCTGTTTTTT. This translates into CASSSLFRGENGELFF.